What follows are 20 T cell receptor beta chains derived from one specimen sequenced in a study of PD-L1 blockade in urothelial cancer (dated by TCRdb to the late 2010s). The library was prepared using the immunoSEQ multiplex PCR assay. Drawn from immuneACCESS, this table holds only the in-frame rearrangements with V and J called that TCRdb kept. Clones are partly lost; checked studies trace under half to an unresolved V gene and leave the rest unexplained. Within this sample are tens of thousands of clones, with about 85% of them counted one time only. Jointly, the top ten make up approximately 2% of the sample. This specimen's time point label, per the study, means: peripheral blood 6 weeks after treatment start. The source was PBMCs, collected around atezolizumab (anti-PD-L1) treatment. The receptors derive from a middle-aged man with urothelial cancer.

This clone was picked up a small number of times. V gene TRBV7-8 combines with J gene TRBJ2-3; 7 bases map to TRBD2. CDR1 is SGHVS and CDR2 is FQNEAQ in the germline V gene. The CDR3 totals 12 residues. After removal of 5 bases from V and 5 bases from J, the junction contained 1 base not matched to a gene. The CDR3, as DNA: TGTGCCAGCAGCGGCGGGGGAGATACGCAGTATTTT. Translation: CASSGGGDTQYF.

This chain links TRBV6-5 with TRBJ2-7; tentative D call: TRBD1 (6 bases). CDR1 is MNHEY and CDR2 is SVGAGI in the germline V gene. This CDR3 spans 15 amino acids. Trimming took off 5 bases at V and 0 bases at J, with 14 bases between the two ends. In DNA form, the CDR3 reads TGTGCCAGCAGTCCCAACAGGGTTGGCTCCTACGAGCAGTACTTC. It codes for CASSPNRVGSYEQYF.

In its sample, this clone was seen a few times. The chain joins TRBV5-1 to TRBJ2-3, with a weak D call TRBD1 (6 bases). Per the germline V gene, CDR1 is SGHRS and CDR2 is YFSETQ. The CDR3 length is 16 residues. V lost 0 bases and J lost 0, with 11 bases in between. CDR3 sequence: CASSLGGHPSTDTQYF. CDR3 bases: TGCGCCAGCAGCTTGGGGGGACATCCTAGCACAGATACGCAGTATTTT.

The chain uses TRBV11-2 and TRBJ1-2; perhaps TRBD1 as D (6 bases). The V gene lost 5 bases and the J gene lost 10 bases, with 17 bases spanning the gap. The V gene's germline CDR1 is SGHAT and CDR2 FQNNGV. This CDR3 is built from 13 residues. This CDR3 reads CASSQELQGYYTF. DNA of the CDR3: TGTGCCAGCAGCCAAGAATTACAGGGTTACTACACCTTC.

The CDR3 sequence is CASSWDRERPNYEQYF. DNA of the CDR3: TGTGCCAGCAGTTGGGACAGGGAAAGGCCCAACTACGAGCAGTACTTC. V is TRBV27 and J is TRBJ2-7; TRBD1 matches 9 bases. The CDR3 length is 16 residues. Germline CDR1 is MNHEY and CDR2 is SMNVEV (reference sequence). V trimming: 4 bases; J trimming: 3 bases; junction bases outside the gene matches: 10.

The chain recombines TRBV7-9 with TRBJ2-4, with 7 bases aligning to TRBD2. V lost 6 bases, J lost 0 bases, and 11 bases stayed unmatched. This CDR3 has 17 amino acids. CDR1 and CDR2 (germline): SEHNR, FQNEAQ (reference sequence). CDR3 amino acids: CASSYPSGGGAKNIQYF. The CDR3 coding sequence is TGTGCCAGCAGTTATCCTAGCGGCGGTGGAGCCAAAAACATTCAGTACTTC. Supplemented by reference TRBV7-9 and TRBJ2-4, the full variable domain reads DTGVSQNPRHKITKRGQNVTFRCDPISEHNRLYWYRQTLGQGPEFLTYFQNEAQLEKSRLLSDRFSAERPKGSFSTLEIQRTEQGDSAMYLCASSYPSGGGAKNIQYFGAGTRLSVL.

The chain carries TRBV15 and TRBJ2-5; D is possibly TRBD1 (5 bases). CDR3 length equals 16 residues. Germline loops: CDR1 LNHNV, CDR2 YYDKDF (reference sequence). Between the trimmed V and J ends, which lost 8 bases and 3 bases, there was a span of 22 bases. CDR3 bases: TGTGCCACCCTACAGAGCGTCATAGGCAGGGAAGAGACCCAGTACTTC. It encodes CATLQSVIGREETQYF.

CDR3 sequence reads: CASTRGTGVAYNEQFF. Written as DNA, the CDR3 is TGTGCCAGCACCAGAGGAACAGGGGTGGCGTACAATGAGCAGTTCTTC. The rearrangement links TRBV5-6 to TRBJ2-1; 7 bases map to TRBD1. The CDR3 length is 16 residues. The germline V gene has CDR1 SGHDT and CDR2 YYEEEE. Trimming cost V 6 bases and J 4 bases; bases outside gene matches: 13. The entire variable domain, with the rest obtained from reference TRBV5-6 and TRBJ2-1, is as follows: DAGVTQSPTHLIKTRGQQVTLRCSPKSGHDTVSWYQQALGQGPQFIFQYYEEEERQRGNFPDRFSGHQFPNYSSELNVNALLLGDSALYLCASTRGTGVAYNEQFFGPGTRLTVL.

The chain carries TRBV4-3 and TRBJ2-7; possible D gene TRBD1, 5 bases. The V gene's germline CDR1 is LGHNA and CDR2 YSLEER. V shed 3 bases and J shed 3 bases, with 12 bases lying between them. This CDR3 is 14 amino acids long. CDR3 sequence (DNA): TGCGCCAGCAGCCACTCCCAGGGCGACTACGAGCAGTACTTC. Translating it yields CASSHSQGDYEQYF.

V usage is TRBV5-4 and J usage is TRBJ1-1, with D perhaps TRBD1 (5 bases). The length of the CDR3 is 16 residues. The V and J ends lost 5 bases and 9 bases respectively, with 26 bases between them. In germline, CDR1 is SGHNT, CDR2 YYREEE (reference sequence). The CDR3 here is CASRNGGERGNEQAFF. The DNA of the CDR3 is TGTGCCAGCAGAAACGGGGGGGAACGGGGGAACGAACAAGCTTTCTTT.

The chain couples TRBV9 to TRBJ1-2, with D unresolved. CDR3 size: 16 residues. Deletions cut 0 bases from V and 4 bases from J, with 16 bases between. Germline CDR1 SGDLS, CDR2 YYNGEE. CDR3 sequence: CASSVEAWESGYGYTF. DNA for the CDR3: TGTGCCAGCAGCGTAGAGGCTTGGGAGAGTGGCTATGGCTACACCTTC.

The V gene is TRBV19, the J gene TRBJ2-7; 7 bases fit TRBD1. V shed 5 bases, J shed 6 bases, and the junction held 4 bases outside the gene matches. The CDR3 loop spans 12 amino acids. Germline values: CDR1 LNHDA, CDR2 SQIVND (reference sequence). Here the CDR3 reads CASSDDRAEQYF. The CDR3 nucleotides are TGTGCCAGTAGTGACGACAGGGCCGAGCAGTACTTC.

This clone has just one count. V is TRBV5-6 and J is TRBJ2-5; 11 bases align to TRBD2. Germline CDR1 and CDR2: SGHDT and YYEEEE. The CDR3 totals 16 residues. Losses at the gene ends were 1 base for V and 2 bases for J; bases not matched to a gene: 4. Written as DNA, the CDR3 is TGTGCCAGCAGCTTGTTAACTAGCGGGAGACAAGAGACCCAGTACTTC. Translating gives CASSLLTSGRQETQYF.

Written as DNA, the CDR3 is TGTGCCAGCAGCTTACCGGGGGGCTTTACGGATACGCAGTATTTT. It translates to CASSLPGGFTDTQYF. The gene calls are TRBV7-2 and TRBJ2-3; a possible D gene is TRBD2 (7 bases). The CDR3 is made up of 15 amino acids. The V end lost 2 bases, the J end lost 6 bases, and 15 bases lay between the germline ends. Germline loops: CDR1 SGHTA, CDR2 FQGNSA.

The chain couples TRBV4-3 to TRBJ2-1; unclear D gene. The germline V gene encodes CDR1 LGHNA and CDR2 YSLEER. Trimming took off 1 base at V and 6 bases at J, with 13 bases between the two ends. The CDR3 loop spans 15 amino acids. The CDR3, as DNA: TGCGCCAGCAGCCAAGCGGTTCGGGTACTCAATGAGCAGTTCTTC. Translated, it gives CASSQAVRVLNEQFF.

In this sample, this clone turned up a few times. The chain uses TRBV7-6 and TRBJ2-5; possibly TRBD1 for D (6 bases). CDR1 and CDR2 (germline): SGHVS, FNYEAQ. This CDR3 contains 15 residues. The germline V and J ends were trimmed by 5 bases and 5 bases, with 18 bases remaining between them. Written as DNA, the CDR3 is TGTGCCAGCAGCCCTATACAGGGTTTAGGGGAGACCCAGTACTTC. As protein: CASSPIQGLGETQYF.

CDR3 nucleotide sequence: TGTGCCAGCAGCAAAGTCCCGGGAGGGCCCCCCTACGAGCAGTACTTC. This encodes CASSKVPGGPPYEQYF. J is TRBJ2-7 and V is TRBV21-1; the table's D call, TRBD2, has no DNA check behind it. TRBV21-1 is shown as a pseudogene. The CDR3 extends over 16 amino acids.

This clone was observed a single time. The chain links TRBV25-1 to TRBJ2-7; possibly TRBD1 for D (5 bases). The CDR3 sequence is 15 residues long. V was pared by 1 base and J by 2 bases, with 12 bases between. Germline CDR1 reads MGHDK; CDR2 reads SYGVNS. The CDR3, as DNA: TGTGCCAGCAGTGAATCGAGACAGAGACCCTACGAGCAGTACTTC. Its protein product is CASSESRQRPYEQYF.

The chain has TRBV18 and TRBJ2-2; maybe TRBD1 (5 bases). CDR1 and CDR2 from the germline V gene are KGHSH and LQKENI. This CDR3 is built from 14 residues. The ends were cut back, 10 bases at V and 1 base at J, with 13 bases in the middle. In DNA, the CDR3 is TGTGCCACCCCGGATACAGGGAACACCGGGGAGCTGTTTTTT. Protein sequence: CATPDTGNTGELFF.

This clone was recorded once. V gene TRBV6-6 combines with J gene TRBJ1-5; weak D call: TRBD1 (5 bases). The germline V gene has CDR1 MNHNY and CDR2 SVGAGI (reference sequence). There are 14 residues in the CDR3. Trimming removed 4 bases at V and 3 bases at J, with 10 bases between. CDR3 in DNA: TGTGCCAGCAGTTTAGGGGTCTCCAATCAGCCCCAGCATTTT. This encodes CASSLGVSNQPQHF.